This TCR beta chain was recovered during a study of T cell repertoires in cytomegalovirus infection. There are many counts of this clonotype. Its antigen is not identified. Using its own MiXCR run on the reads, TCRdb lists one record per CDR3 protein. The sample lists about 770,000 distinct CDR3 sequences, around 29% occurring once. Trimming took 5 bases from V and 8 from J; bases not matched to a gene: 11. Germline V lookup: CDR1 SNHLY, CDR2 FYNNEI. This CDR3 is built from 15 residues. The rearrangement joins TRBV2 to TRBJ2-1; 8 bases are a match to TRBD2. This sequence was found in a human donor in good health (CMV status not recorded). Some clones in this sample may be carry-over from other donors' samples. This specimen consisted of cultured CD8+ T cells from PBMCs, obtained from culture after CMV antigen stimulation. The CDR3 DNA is TGTGCCAGCAGTCCCCCCGGGGGGGCGAGGTATGAGCAGTTCTTC. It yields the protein CASSPPGGARYEQFF.